This TCR beta chain was identified in a study of CD8+CD57+ T cells in acquired aplastic anemia. Before being chosen for sequencing, patients had shown CD8+CD57+ cell expansion by flow cytometry. Genomic DNA, serving as template, underwent TCR beta VDJ and CDR3 profiling. TCRdb recomputed calls from the reads with MiXCR, one row per CDR3 protein. The repertoire holds about 180,000 distinct CDR3 sequences, with about 50% as singletons. CDR1 is SGHAT and CDR2 is FQDESV in the germline V gene (reference sequence). This CDR3 region has 14 residues. V lost 5 bases and J lost 2; bases outside the gene matches: 5.

The receptor comes from a human donor with aplastic anemia. The chain has TRBV11-1 and TRBJ2-5; 7 bases fit TRBD1. Source material: sorted CD4+, CD8+, or CD8+CD57+ T cells (not recorded which) from PBMCs. In DNA form, the CDR3 reads TGTGCCAGCAGCGTACTACAGGGGCAAGAGACCCAGTACTTC. It codes for CASSVLQGQETQYF. The full variable domain, in which reference TRBV11-1 and TRBJ2-5 provide the parts outside the CDR3, is EAEVAQSPRYKITEKSQAVAFWCDPISGHATLYWYRQILGQGPELLVQFQDESVVDDSQLPKDRFSAERLKGVDSTLKIQPAELGDSAMYLCASSVLQGQETQYFGPGTRLLVL.